Shown below are 3 T cell receptor beta chains from a single sample sequenced in a study of blood T cell repertoires in COVID-19. Assay used: immunoSEQ multiplex PCR; TCRdb lists only in-frame clones, some missing. This repertoire shows 150,000 to 180,000 clones, about 83% found once; its top ten account for roughly 12%. Sequencing input: peripheral blood. These receptors were obtained from a woman aged 55-70 years with COVID-19, enrolled during active disease.

V and J are TRBV11-3 and TRBJ2-6; a weak D match, TRBD1 (7 bases). The V end was cut by 5 bases, the J end by 1 base, with 18 bases between. The CDR3 is 18 amino acids. The V gene's germline CDR1 is SGHNT and CDR2 YENEEA. CDR3 protein: CASSQGGGRGSGANVLTF. CDR3 bases: TGTGCCAGCAGCCAAGGAGGGGGCAGGGGATCTGGGGCCAACGTCCTGACTTTC. Full variable domain (rest looked up from reference TRBV11-3 and TRBJ2-6): EAGVVQSPRYKIIEKKQPVAFWCNPISGHNTLYWYLQNLGQGPELLIRYENEEAVDDSQLPKDRFSAERLKGVDSTLKIQPAELGDSAVYLCASSQGGGRGSGANVLTFGAGSRLTVL.

Only a few counts were recorded for this clone. The chain joins TRBV10-3 to TRBJ1-4, with TRBD1 matching over 7 bases. Per germline, CDR1 ENHRY and CDR2 SYGVKD. V gave up 8 bases and J gave up 8 bases; unmatched junction bases: 8. The CDR3 contains 13 residues. CDR3 amino acids: CAIRDSKLEKLFF. The CDR3, as DNA: TGTGCCATCCGGGACAGCAAGCTCGAAAAACTGTTTTTT.

At least ten counts were recorded for this clone. This chain links TRBV7-9 with TRBJ2-2, with D maybe TRBD2 (6 bases). This CDR3 contains 14 residues. The germline V and J ends were trimmed by 5 bases and 7 bases, with 14 bases remaining between them. Germline values: CDR1 SEHNR, CDR2 FQNEAQ (reference sequence). The CDR3 nucleotides are TGTGCCAGCAGCCACGGGGGATCGGACGGGGAGCTGTTTTTT. As protein: CASSHGGSDGELFF.